A single sample gave rise to the 3 T cell receptor beta chains below, sequenced in a study of cytomegalovirus exposure and HLA in healthy donors. In the PCR, 60 Vbeta and 13 Jbeta primers were used. Produced via immunoSEQ multiplex PCR; TCRdb's table is partial and in-frame only. The sample consists of just over 150,000 clones, under 75% of them appearing once. Sequenced sample: PBMCs. The origin of the receptors is a man between 40 and 49 years old in good health and CMV-seropositive.

The chain carries TRBV5-4 and TRBJ2-1, with TRBD2 as a possible D gene (5 bases). Germline V gene lookup returns CDR1 SGHNT and CDR2 YYREEE (reference sequence). This CDR3 comprises 16 residues. The ends were cut back, 1 base at V and 7 bases at J, with 18 bases in the middle. CDR3 nucleotides: TGTGCCAGCAGCTTGTTCGCAATCGGGGTTGGTAATGAGCAGTTCTTC. It is translated as CASSLFAIGVGNEQFF.

The chain has TRBV7-8 and TRBJ2-7; 7 positions match TRBD1. The CDR3 is 15 residues long. Germline V lookup: CDR1 SGHVS, CDR2 FQNEAQ. V lost 5 bases, J lost 4 bases, and 11 bases stayed unmatched. This CDR3 reads CASSLGRQGSYEQYF. The DNA for the CDR3 is TGTGCCAGCAGCCTGGGTCGACAGGGATCGTACGAGCAGTACTTC.

The chain has TRBV18 and TRBJ2-3, with a possible D match to TRBD1 (6 bases). Germline V gives CDR1 KGHSH, CDR2 LQKENI. The CDR3 is 16 amino acids. Trimming removed 6 bases at V and 10 bases at J, with 26 bases between. The CDR3 coding sequence is TGTGCCAGCTCCTCAACCGGGACACCTCAGGCAGGTTCGCAGTATTTT. This codes for CASSSTGTPQAGSQYF.